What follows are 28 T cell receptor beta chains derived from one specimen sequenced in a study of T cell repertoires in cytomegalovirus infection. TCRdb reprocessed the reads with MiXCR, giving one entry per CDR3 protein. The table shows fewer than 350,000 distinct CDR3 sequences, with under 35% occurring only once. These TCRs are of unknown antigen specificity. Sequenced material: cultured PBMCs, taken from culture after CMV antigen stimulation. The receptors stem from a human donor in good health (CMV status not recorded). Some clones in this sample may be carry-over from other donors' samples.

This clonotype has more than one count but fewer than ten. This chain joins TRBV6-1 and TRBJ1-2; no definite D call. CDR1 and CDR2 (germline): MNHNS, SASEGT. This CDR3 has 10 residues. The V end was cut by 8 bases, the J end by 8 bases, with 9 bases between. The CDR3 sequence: CASSEWGYTF. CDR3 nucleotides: TGTGCCAGCTCGGAGTGGGGCTACACCTTC.

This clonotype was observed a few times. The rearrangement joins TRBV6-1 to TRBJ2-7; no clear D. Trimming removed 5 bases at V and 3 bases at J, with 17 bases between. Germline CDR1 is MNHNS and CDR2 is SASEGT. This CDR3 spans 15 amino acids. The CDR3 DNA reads TGTGCCAGCAGTCCCCCGGGCAGGACCCTCTACGAGCAGTACTTC. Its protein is CASSPPGRTLYEQYF.

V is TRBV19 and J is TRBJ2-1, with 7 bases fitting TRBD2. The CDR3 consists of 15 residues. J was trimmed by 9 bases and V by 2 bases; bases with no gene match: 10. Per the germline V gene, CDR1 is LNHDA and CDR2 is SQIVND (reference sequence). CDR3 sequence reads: CASSIWGEGRGEQFF. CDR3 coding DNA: TGTGCCAGTAGTATATGGGGGGAGGGCCGTGGTGAGCAGTTCTTC.

CDR3 loop: CASSLDSTGQHNQPQHF. In nucleotides, the CDR3 is TGTGCCAGCAGCTTAGATTCGACCGGACAGCACAATCAGCCCCAGCATTTT. The rearrangement uses TRBV11-2 and TRBJ1-5; tentative D call: TRBD1 (6 bases). Trimming left V 0 bases short and J 3 bases short, with 15 bases between. Germline V gives CDR1 SGHAT, CDR2 FQNNGV. The CDR3 length is 17 residues.

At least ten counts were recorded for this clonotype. The CDR3, as DNA: TGTGCCAGCAGCCCCAGGGGGAGGCTCGAAGGCAAAAACATTCAGTACTTC. It yields the protein CASSPRGRLEGKNIQYF. This chain links TRBV7-2 with TRBJ2-4; D might be TRBD1 (7 bases). V was pared by 5 bases and J by 3 bases, with 20 bases between. CDR1 SGHTA and CDR2 FQGNSA come from the germline V gene. CDR3 length: 17 amino acids.

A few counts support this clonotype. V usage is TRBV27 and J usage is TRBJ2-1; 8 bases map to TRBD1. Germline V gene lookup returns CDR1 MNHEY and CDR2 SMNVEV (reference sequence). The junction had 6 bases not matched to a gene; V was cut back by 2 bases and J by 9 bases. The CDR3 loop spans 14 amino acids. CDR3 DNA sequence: TGTGCCAGCAGTTTAGGGACAGGCTCTACTGAGCAGTTCTTC. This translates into CASSLGTGSTEQFF.

The CDR3 nucleotides read TGTGCCAGCAGTTTGGTATCGACCTACAATGAGCAGTTCTTC. Translating it yields CASSLVSTYNEQFF. The chain links TRBV6-2 or TRBV6-3 to TRBJ2-1; D is unresolved. Germline CDR1 MNHEY, CDR2 SVGEGT. The length of the CDR3 is 14 residues. V was cut by 4 bases and J by 2 bases, with 9 bases left in between.

DNA of the CDR3: TGTGCCAGCTCACCACCGTCCGTGTCCGATGGCTACACCTTC. Its protein is CASSPPSVSDGYTF. The chain is built from TRBV18 and TRBJ1-2, with D unresolved. Germline V gene sequence: CDR1 KGHSH, CDR2 LQKENI. This CDR3 contains 14 residues. Trimming stripped 0 bases from V and 6 bases from J, with 11 bases between.

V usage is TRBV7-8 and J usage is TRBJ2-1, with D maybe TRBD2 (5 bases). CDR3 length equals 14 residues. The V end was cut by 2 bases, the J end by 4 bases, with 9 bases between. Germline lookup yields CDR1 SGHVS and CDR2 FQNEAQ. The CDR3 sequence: CASSLRGGYNEQFF. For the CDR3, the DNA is TGTGCCAGCAGCTTACGAGGCGGGTACAATGAGCAGTTCTTC.

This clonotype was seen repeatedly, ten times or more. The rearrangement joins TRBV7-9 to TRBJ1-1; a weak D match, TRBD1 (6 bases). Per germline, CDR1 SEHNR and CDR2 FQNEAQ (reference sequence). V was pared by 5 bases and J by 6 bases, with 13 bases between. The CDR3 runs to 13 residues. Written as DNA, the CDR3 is TGTGCCAGCAGCCCAGGGGCGGTCCCTGAAGCTTTCTTT. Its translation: CASSPGAVPEAFF.

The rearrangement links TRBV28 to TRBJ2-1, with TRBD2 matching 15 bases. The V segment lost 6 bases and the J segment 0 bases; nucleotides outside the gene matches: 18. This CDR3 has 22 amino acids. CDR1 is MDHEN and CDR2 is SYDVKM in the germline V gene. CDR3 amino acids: CASSPGTSGRPRSFFSYNEQFF. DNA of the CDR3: TGTGCCAGCAGCCCCGGGACTAGCGGGAGGCCTCGTAGTTTTTTCTCCTACAATGAGCAGTTCTTC.

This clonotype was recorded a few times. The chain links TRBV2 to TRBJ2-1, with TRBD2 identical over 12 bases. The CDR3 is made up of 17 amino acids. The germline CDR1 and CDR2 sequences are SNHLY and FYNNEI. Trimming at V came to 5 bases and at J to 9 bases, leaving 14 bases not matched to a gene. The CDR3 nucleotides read TGTGCCAGCAGTCTTGGAACCTGGGCTAGCGGGGGGGGTGAGCAGTTCTTC. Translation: CASSLGTWASGGGEQFF.

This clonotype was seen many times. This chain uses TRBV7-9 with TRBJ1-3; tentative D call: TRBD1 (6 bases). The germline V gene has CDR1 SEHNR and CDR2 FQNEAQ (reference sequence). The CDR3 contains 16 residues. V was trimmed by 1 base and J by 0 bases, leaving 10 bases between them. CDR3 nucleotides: TGTGCCAGCAGCTTAGGTGGAGGGGGCTCTGGAAACACCATATATTTT. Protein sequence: CASSLGGGGSGNTIYF.

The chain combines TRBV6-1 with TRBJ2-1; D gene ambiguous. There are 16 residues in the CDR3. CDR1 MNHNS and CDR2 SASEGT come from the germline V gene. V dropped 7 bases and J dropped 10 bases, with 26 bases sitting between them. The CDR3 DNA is TGTGCCAGCAATACCAGGATGTCCGGTCGATCCGCGGAGCAGTTCTTC. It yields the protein CASNTRMSGRSAEQFF.

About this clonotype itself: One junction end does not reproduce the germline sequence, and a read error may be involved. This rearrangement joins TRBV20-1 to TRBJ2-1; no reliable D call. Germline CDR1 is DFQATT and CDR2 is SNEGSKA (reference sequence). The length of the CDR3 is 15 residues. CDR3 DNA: TGCAGTGCTCGAGATATCGTGGCTAGACCAAATGAGCAGTTCTTC. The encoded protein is CSARDIVARPNEQFF.

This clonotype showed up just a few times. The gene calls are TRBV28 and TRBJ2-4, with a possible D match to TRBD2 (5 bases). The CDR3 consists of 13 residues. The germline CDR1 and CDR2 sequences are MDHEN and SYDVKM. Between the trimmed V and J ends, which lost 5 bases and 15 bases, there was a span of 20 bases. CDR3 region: CASSPDSPPTAYF. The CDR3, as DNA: TGTGCCAGCAGTCCGGACTCTCCACCTACTGCGTACTTC. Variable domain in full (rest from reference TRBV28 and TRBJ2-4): DVKVTQSSRYLVKRTGEKVFLECVQDMDHENMFWYRQDPGLGLRLIYFSYDVKMKEKGDIPEGYSVSREKKERFSLILESASTNQTSMYLCASSPDSPPTAYFGAGTRLSVL.

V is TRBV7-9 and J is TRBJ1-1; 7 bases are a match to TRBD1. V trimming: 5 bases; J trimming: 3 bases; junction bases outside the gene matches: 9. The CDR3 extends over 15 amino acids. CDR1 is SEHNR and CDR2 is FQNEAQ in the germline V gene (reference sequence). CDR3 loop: CASSLLQGQDTEAFF. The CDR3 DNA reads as TGTGCCAGCAGCCTCCTACAGGGGCAGGACACTGAAGCTTTCTTT.

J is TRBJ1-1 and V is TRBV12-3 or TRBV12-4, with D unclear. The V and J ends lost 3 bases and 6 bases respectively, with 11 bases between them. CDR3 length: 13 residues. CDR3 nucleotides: TGTGCCAGCAGTTTGGAGGTGGGCGCTGAAGCTTTCTTT. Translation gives CASSLEVGAEAFF.

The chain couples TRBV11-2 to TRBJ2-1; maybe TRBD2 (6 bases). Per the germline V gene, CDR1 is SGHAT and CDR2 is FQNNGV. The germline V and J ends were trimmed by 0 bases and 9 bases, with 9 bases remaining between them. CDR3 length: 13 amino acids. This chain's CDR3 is CASSLDAGSEQFF. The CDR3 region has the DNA TGTGCCAGCAGCTTAGATGCCGGGAGTGAGCAGTTCTTC.

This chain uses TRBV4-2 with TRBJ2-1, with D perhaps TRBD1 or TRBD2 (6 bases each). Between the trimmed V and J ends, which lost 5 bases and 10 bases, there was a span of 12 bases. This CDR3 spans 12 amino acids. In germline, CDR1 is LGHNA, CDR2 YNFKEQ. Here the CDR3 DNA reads TGTGCCAGCAGCTCCGAGGGGGGAGAGCAGTTCTTC. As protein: CASSSEGGEQFF.

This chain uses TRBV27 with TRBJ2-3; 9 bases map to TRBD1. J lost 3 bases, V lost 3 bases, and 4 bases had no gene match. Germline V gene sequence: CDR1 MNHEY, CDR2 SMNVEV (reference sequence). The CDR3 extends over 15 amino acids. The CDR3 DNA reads TGTGCCAGCAGTTTCTCGGGACAGGGTACAGATACGCAGTATTTT. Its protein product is CASSFSGQGTDTQYF.

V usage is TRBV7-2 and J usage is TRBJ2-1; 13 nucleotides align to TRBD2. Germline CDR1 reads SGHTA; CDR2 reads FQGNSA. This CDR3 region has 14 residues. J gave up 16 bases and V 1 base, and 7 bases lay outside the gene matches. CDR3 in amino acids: CASSLGTSGRVFFF. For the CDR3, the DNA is TGTGCCAGCAGCTTAGGGACTAGCGGGAGAGTATTCTTCTTC.

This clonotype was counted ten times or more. The CDR3 DNA follows: TGTGCCAGCAGCTCGACTCCCAGCGGGAGGGTCACGGATACGCAGTATTTT. Translation gives CASSSTPSGRVTDTQYF. The rearrangement links TRBV7-8 to TRBJ2-3; 10 bases are shared with TRBD2. Germline trimming cut 4 bases from V and 6 bases from J; bases unmatched to any gene: 13. The CDR3 is 17 amino acids. Germline V gives CDR1 SGHVS, CDR2 FQNEAQ.

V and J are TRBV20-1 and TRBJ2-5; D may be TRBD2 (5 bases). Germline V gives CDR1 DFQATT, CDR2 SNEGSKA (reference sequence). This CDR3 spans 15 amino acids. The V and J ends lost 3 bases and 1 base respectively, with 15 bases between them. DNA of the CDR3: TGCAGTGCTAGGGACTCCCAAAGGGTCCAAGAGACCCAGTACTTC. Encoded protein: CSARDSQRVQETQYF.

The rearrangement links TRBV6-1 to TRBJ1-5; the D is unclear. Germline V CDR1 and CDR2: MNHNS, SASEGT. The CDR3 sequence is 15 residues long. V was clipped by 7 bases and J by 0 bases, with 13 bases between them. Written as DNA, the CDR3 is TGTGCCAGCACTCTGGACCGGACTAGCAATCAGCCCCAGCATTTT. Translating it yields CASTLDRTSNQPQHF.

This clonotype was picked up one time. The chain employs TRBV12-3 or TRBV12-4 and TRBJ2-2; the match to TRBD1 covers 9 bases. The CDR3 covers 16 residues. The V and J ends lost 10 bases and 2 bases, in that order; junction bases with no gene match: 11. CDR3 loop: CATPQGGQGNTGELFF. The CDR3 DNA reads TGTGCCACCCCCCAGGGGGGACAGGGAAACACCGGGGAGCTGTTTTTT.

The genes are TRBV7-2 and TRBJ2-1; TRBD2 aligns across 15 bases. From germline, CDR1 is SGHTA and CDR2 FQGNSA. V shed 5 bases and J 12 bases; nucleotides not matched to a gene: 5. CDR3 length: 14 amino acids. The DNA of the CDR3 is TGTGCCAGCAGCCCAGGACTAGCGGGGGGGGGGCAGTTCTTC. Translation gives CASSPGLAGGGQFF.

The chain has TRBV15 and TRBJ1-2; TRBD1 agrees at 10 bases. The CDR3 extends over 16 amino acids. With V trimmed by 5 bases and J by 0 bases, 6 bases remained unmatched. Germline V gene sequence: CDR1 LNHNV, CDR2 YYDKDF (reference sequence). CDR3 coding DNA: TGTGCCACCAGCGGGGACAGGGGACTAGCTAACTATGGCTACACCTTC. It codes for CATSGDRGLANYGYTF. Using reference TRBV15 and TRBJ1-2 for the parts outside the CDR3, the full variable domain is DAMVIQNPRYQVTQFGKPVTLSCSQTLNHNVMYWYQQKSSQAPKLLFHYYDKDFNNEADTPDNFQSRRPNTSFCFLDIRSPGLGDTAMYLCATSGDRGLANYGYTFGSGTRLTVV.